The 29 T cell receptor beta chains presented below share a single source sample, sequenced in a study of T cell responses to AZD1222 COVID-19 vaccine. The repertoire was sequenced with immunoSEQ multiplex PCR; TCRdb's copy has only in-frame clones and lacks some. The table includes around 120,000 clones, 85% to 95% detected once. The specimen was peripheral blood, collected 28 days after the second AZD1222 dose. These receptors were obtained from an adult who received the AZD1222 COVID-19 vaccine.

The chain uses TRBV7-9 and TRBJ1-1; D remains ambiguous. The CDR3 has 13 residues. The germline CDR1 and CDR2 sequences are SEHNR and FQNEAQ (reference sequence). Trimming took 4 bases from V and 3 from J, leaving 9 bases between them. The CDR3 nucleotides are TGTGCCAGCAGCTCCTGGTCACACACTGAAGCTTTCTTT. Translation: CASSSWSHTEAFF.

This sequence joins TRBV11-2 and TRBJ2-3; 9 bases agree with TRBD1. J lost 15 bases, V lost 6 bases, and 13 bases had no gene match. CDR3 length equals 13 residues. Germline lookup yields CDR1 SGHAT and CDR2 FQNNGV. The CDR3 region is CASRQIPGQGEYF. The DNA of the CDR3 is TGTGCCAGCAGGCAGATCCCGGGACAGGGCGAATATTTT. The complete variable domain, with remaining parts taken from reference TRBV11-2 and TRBJ2-3, reads EAGVAQSPRYKIIEKRQSVAFWCNPISGHATLYWYQQILGQGPKLLIQFQNNGVVDDSQLPKDRFSAERLKGVDSTLKIQPAKLEDSAVYLCASRQIPGQGEYFGPGTRLTVL.

The chain combines TRBV9 with TRBJ1-3, with a possible D match to TRBD1 (6 bases). Trimming removed 0 bases at V and 4 bases at J, with 11 bases between. This CDR3 has 15 residues. Germline V gene data show CDR1 as SGDLS and CDR2 as YYNGEE. In DNA form, the CDR3 reads TGTGCCAGCAGCGTAGATGGGGGCGGAGGAAACACCATATATTTT. It specifies CASSVDGGGGNTIYF.

This chain links TRBV2 with TRBJ1-6; TRBD1 matches 8 bases. Germline-derived CDR1 and CDR2 are SNHLY and FYNNEI. V shed 2 bases, J shed 8 bases, and the junction held 8 bases outside the gene matches. This CDR3 has 16 residues. This chain's CDR3 is CASSETYDRGYSPLHF. The CDR3 nucleotides are TGTGCCAGCAGTGAAACGTATGACAGGGGTTATTCACCCCTCCACTTT.

The rearrangement joins TRBV6-5 to TRBJ1-4; D possibly corresponds to TRBD1 (5 bases). V lost 6 bases and J lost 3, with 11 bases in between. The germline gives CDR1 MNHEY, CDR2 SVGAGI. The CDR3 has 14 amino acids. The CDR3 DNA follows: TGTGCCAGCAGATCCGGGACGGCTAATGAAAAACTGTTTTTT. Encoded protein: CASRSGTANEKLFF.

The chain employs TRBV7-9 and TRBJ2-7; 7 nucleotides align to TRBD1. Losses at the gene ends were 5 bases for V and 6 bases for J; bases not matched to a gene: 7. This CDR3 has 13 amino acids. Germline loops: CDR1 SEHNR, CDR2 FQNEAQ (reference sequence). The CDR3 region has the DNA TGTGCCAGCAGCACAAGGACAGGTTCCGAGCAGTACTTC. Protein product: CASSTRTGSEQYF.

J is TRBJ2-1 and V is TRBV7-9; 12 bases are a match to TRBD2. V shed 4 bases and J 9 bases; nucleotides not matched to a gene: 7. This CDR3 is built from 15 residues. The germline gives CDR1 SEHNR, CDR2 FQNEAQ (reference sequence). The CDR3, as DNA: TGTGCCAGCAGCTCGACTAGCGGGAGTCAACTTGAGCAGTTCTTC. This codes for CASSSTSGSQLEQFF.

The V and J genes are TRBV25-1 and TRBJ1-3; perhaps TRBD1 as D (5 bases). This CDR3 region has 14 residues. V lost 3 bases to trimming and J lost 4 bases, with 10 bases between them. The germline V gene encodes CDR1 MGHDK and CDR2 SYGVNS. CDR3 residues: CASSDGRQGNTIYF. Here the CDR3 DNA reads TGTGCCAGCAGTGATGGAAGACAGGGAAACACCATATATTTT.

The chain uses TRBV5-1 and TRBJ2-1; 9 bases match TRBD2. J lost 7 bases, V lost 4 bases, and 9 bases had no gene match. CDR3 length equals 15 residues. Germline V gene sequence: CDR1 SGHRS, CDR2 YFSETQ. CDR3 in DNA: TGCGCCAGCAGCCTAGCGGGGAAGGACGTTAATGAGCAGTTCTTC. It translates to CASSLAGKDVNEQFF.

The chain links TRBV19 to TRBJ1-2, with 8 bases matching TRBD1. The CDR3 contains 16 residues. Germline CDR1 and CDR2: LNHDA and SQIVND (reference sequence). V lost 6 bases to trimming and J lost 2 bases; unmatched junction nucleotides: 11. The CDR3, as DNA: TGTGCCAGTAGACCCCTTTTCGACAGGGGAAACTATGGCTACACCTTC. It specifies CASRPLFDRGNYGYTF.

The chain uses TRBV7-2 and TRBJ2-3, with D perhaps matching TRBD1 (5 bases). The CDR3 contains 14 residues. Germline V CDR1 and CDR2: SGHTA, FQGNSA. V shed 5 bases and J shed 0 bases, with 9 bases lying between them. The CDR3 region is CASSLGASTDTQYF. The CDR3 coding sequence is TGTGCCAGCAGCCTAGGGGCTAGCACAGATACGCAGTATTTT.

This rearrangement joins TRBV19 to TRBJ1-2; the match to TRBD1 covers 8 bases. Germline-derived CDR1 and CDR2 are LNHDA and SQIVND (reference sequence). V lost 5 bases and J lost 5; bases outside the gene matches: 7. The CDR3 runs 14 residues. The CDR3 nucleotides read TGTGCCAGTAGTGCCAGACAGGGGCTATATGGCTACACCTTC. Translating it yields CASSARQGLYGYTF.

This clone was seen a handful of times. The genes are TRBV4-3 and TRBJ2-7, with no clear D. Germline V gene lookup returns CDR1 LGHNA and CDR2 YSLEER. The CDR3 spans 16 residues. Trimming left V 1 base short and J 4 bases short, with 17 bases between. The CDR3 here is CASSQGAAGSGYEQYF. The CDR3 DNA sequence: TGCGCCAGCAGCCAAGGTGCAGCCGGCAGTGGGTACGAGCAGTACTTC.

This rearrangement joins TRBV5-4 to TRBJ1-2; 8 bases line up with TRBD1. The V and J ends lost 5 bases and 8 bases, in that order; junction bases with no gene match: 8. CDR1 and CDR2 (germline): SGHNT, YYREEE (reference sequence). This CDR3 spans 13 amino acids. The CDR3 DNA is TGTGCCAGCAGTAACGCAGGGGGCACGGGCTACACCTTC. Translation: CASSNAGGTGYTF.

The chain joins TRBV3-1 (or the pseudogene TRBV3-2) to TRBJ1-2; D is perhaps TRBD1 (6 bases). The V and J ends lost 0 bases and 9 bases respectively, with 14 bases between them. There are 14 residues in the CDR3. Germline V lookup: CDR1 LGHDT, CDR2 YNNKEL (reference sequence). The CDR3 region has the DNA TGTGCCAGCAGCCAAGATCTTAGGGACAAAAGCTACACCTTC. It encodes CASSQDLRDKSYTF.

The genes are TRBV7-2 and TRBJ1-2, with D uncertain. Trimming cost V 2 bases and J 6 bases, with 10 bases left between them. The CDR3 has 13 amino acids. The germline gives CDR1 SGHTA, CDR2 FQGNSA. In DNA form, the CDR3 reads TGTGCCAGCAGCTTAAATCCTGAGGATGGCTACACCTTC. This gives the protein CASSLNPEDGYTF.

The chain combines TRBV6-5 with TRBJ1-6, with D possibly being TRBD1 (5 bases). CDR1 and CDR2 from the germline V gene are MNHEY and SVGAGI. The CDR3 is made up of 14 amino acids. V was shortened by 2 bases and J by 11 bases, with 13 bases between the two germline ends. DNA of the CDR3: TGTGCCAGCAGTTACCAGGACAATCGGACACCCCTCCACTTT. It yields the protein CASSYQDNRTPLHF.

This chain links TRBV7-6 with TRBJ2-1; D not certain. The CDR3 contains 15 residues. Germline V gene data show CDR1 as SGHVS and CDR2 as FNYEAQ. V was shortened by 4 bases and J by 6 bases, with 16 bases between the two germline ends. The CDR3 sequence: CASSSTYPVSNEQFF. The CDR3 nucleotides are TGTGCCAGCAGCTCTACGTACCCGGTTTCCAATGAGCAGTTCTTC.

V and J are TRBV10-2 and TRBJ2-7, with unresolved D. CDR3 length: 11 residues. V was cut by 4 bases and J by 3 bases, with 4 bases left in between. Germline-derived CDR1 and CDR2 are WSHSY and SAAADI. The CDR3 nucleotides read TGCGCCAGCAGTGCTGACTACGAGCAGTACTTC. Its translation is CASSADYEQYF.

The chain carries TRBV5-1 and TRBJ1-1; the D is unclear. The CDR3 runs to 12 residues. V was trimmed by 7 bases and J by 1 base, leaving 8 bases between them. The germline gives CDR1 SGHRS, CDR2 YFSETQ. The CDR3 is CASSTGNTEAFF. DNA of the CDR3: TGCGCCAGCTCTACCGGGAACACTGAAGCTTTCTTT.

This clone occurred once. V usage is TRBV10-3 and J usage is TRBJ2-3; D gene ambiguous. V was trimmed by 4 bases and J by 0 bases, leaving 17 bases between them. CDR1 and CDR2 from the germline V gene are ENHRY and SYGVKD. The CDR3 consists of 17 residues. The CDR3 coding sequence is TGTGCCATCAGTGGGGGTATAAGACAAACTAGCACAGATACGCAGTATTTT. It is translated as CAISGGIRQTSTDTQYF.

The chain employs TRBV25-1 and TRBJ1-5; TRBD1 matches 12 bases. Germline V gives CDR1 MGHDK, CDR2 SYGVNS. This CDR3 comprises 16 residues. Trimming took 3 bases from V and 6 from J; bases not matched to a gene: 6. CDR3 sequence (DNA): TGTGCCAGCAGTGATCCCGGGACAGGGGGCAGTCAGCCCCAGCATTTT. It translates to CASSDPGTGGSQPQHF.

The J gene is TRBJ1-1, the V gene TRBV6-5; D possibly corresponds to TRBD1 (5 bases). V was pared by 5 bases and J by 1 base, with 14 bases between. The CDR3 has 15 residues. Germline V CDR1 and CDR2: MNHEY, SVGAGI. CDR3 in amino acids: CASSPTAGANTEAFF. The CDR3 coding sequence is TGTGCCAGCAGTCCCACGGCCGGGGCGAACACTGAAGCTTTCTTT.

This clone appeared once. The chain recombines TRBV6-5 with TRBJ2-3; TRBD2 might be the D (6 bases). This CDR3 comprises 14 residues. Germline CDR1 and CDR2: MNHEY and SVGAGI. Trimming took 7 bases from V and 0 from J, leaving 11 bases between them. The DNA of the CDR3 is TGTGCCAGCATAGGCGGGACTAGCACAGATACGCAGTATTTT. It encodes CASIGGTSTDTQYF.

J is TRBJ1-2 and V is TRBV4-3; TRBD1 agrees at 12 bases. The CDR3 is 17 residues long. The germline gives CDR1 LGHNA, CDR2 YSLEER. V trimming: 0 bases; J trimming: 8 bases; junction bases outside the gene matches: 10. CDR3: CASSQDIAGQGARGYTF. CDR3 coding DNA: TGCGCCAGCAGCCAAGATATTGCGGGACAGGGGGCTAGGGGCTACACCTTC.

This chain connects TRBV15 to TRBJ1-2, with D perhaps matching TRBD1 (5 bases). V lost 2 bases to trimming and J lost 5 bases, with 21 bases between them. Germline CDR1 is LNHNV and CDR2 is YYDKDF (reference sequence). The CDR3 has 17 residues. In DNA, the CDR3 is TGTGCCACCAGCAGATTGGGCCCCACGGGACCGGAATATGGCTACACCTTC. Translation: CATSRLGPTGPEYGYTF.

V gene TRBV24-1 combines with J gene TRBJ1-2; D is undetermined. The CDR3 length is 14 residues. Germline loops: CDR1 KGHDR, CDR2 SFDVKD. V lost 3 bases to trimming and J lost 8 bases, with 15 bases between them. The CDR3 spells CATSDASREGGYTF. The CDR3 bases are TGTGCCACCAGTGATGCTTCTCGGGAGGGCGGCTACACCTTC.

The chain has TRBV19 and TRBJ2-1, with D maybe TRBD2 (6 bases). The CDR3 length is 13 residues. CDR1 is LNHDA, CDR2 SQIVND, per germline (reference sequence). Trimming took 7 bases from V and 7 from J, leaving 14 bases between them. The CDR3 is CASNGWEVNEQFF. CDR3 nucleotide sequence: TGTGCCAGTAATGGGTGGGAGGTGAATGAGCAGTTCTTC.

V gene TRBV7-2 combines with J gene TRBJ2-7, with 8 bases matching TRBD2. The CDR3 covers 16 residues. Looked up from germline, CDR1 is SGHTA and CDR2 is FQGNSA. With V trimmed by 2 bases and J by 1 base, 7 bases remained unmatched. CDR3 sequence reads: CASSLIRAGVSYEQYF. For the CDR3, the DNA is TGTGCCAGCAGCTTAATCCGAGCGGGAGTATCCTACGAGCAGTACTTC. Looking up the rest from reference TRBV7-2 and TRBJ2-7 gives the full variable domain: GAGVSQSPSNKVTEKGKDVELRCDPISGHTALYWYRQSLGQGLEFLIYFQGNSAPDKSGLPSDRFSAERTGGSVSTLTIQRTQQEDSAVYLCASSLIRAGVSYEQYFGPGTRLTVT.